One sample yielded the 13 T cell receptor beta chains listed below, sequenced in a study of shared clonotypes between healthy human individuals. The method was immunoSEQ multiplex PCR; TCRdb's version includes in-frame clones alone and lacks a portion of them. The data hold 2 million to 3 million clones, with roughly 93% observed a single time. The sequenced sample consisted of naive CD4+ T cells from PBMCs. Subset specified: CD45RA+ positively selected. All receptors derive from a man aged 18 to 35 in good health. Some clones in this sample may be carry-over from other donors' samples.

This rearrangement joins TRBV28 to TRBJ1-1; no definite D call. Germline V gives CDR1 MDHEN, CDR2 SYDVKM. The CDR3 covers 15 residues. The V end lost 4 bases, the J end lost 11 bases, and 23 bases lay between the germline ends. The CDR3 coding sequence is TGTGCCAGCAGTTCGTCCCCAGGATCCCCCCGTGAGGCTTTCTTT. This codes for CASSSSPGSPREAFF. Variable domain in full (rest from reference TRBV28 and TRBJ1-1): DVKVTQSSRYLVKRTGEKVFLECVQDMDHENMFWYRQDPGLGLRLIYFSYDVKMKEKGDIPEGYSVSREKKERFSLILESASTNQTSMYLCASSSSPGSPREAFFGQGTRLTVV.

The chain uses TRBV11-1 and TRBJ2-3; perhaps TRBD2 as D (5 bases). Trimming shortened V by 6 bases and J by 0 bases, and 13 bases separated the two germline ends. Germline CDR1 and CDR2: SGHAT and FQDESV (reference sequence). The CDR3 totals 15 residues. CDR3 bases: TGTGCCAGCAGTCCACGGGGTTCAAGCACAGATACGCAGTATTTT. Translation gives CASSPRGSSTDTQYF.

The chain employs TRBV15 and TRBJ2-7, with D maybe TRBD1 (7 bases). Germline-derived CDR1 and CDR2 are LNHNV and YYDKDF (reference sequence). V shed 3 bases and J shed 7 bases, with 19 bases lying between them. The CDR3 is made up of 15 amino acids. In DNA, the CDR3 is TGTGCCACCAGCAGCCTAGGCAGGGGGGCTCGGGAGCAGTACTTC. Its translation: CATSSLGRGAREQYF.

V usage is TRBV28 and J usage is TRBJ1-3, with D unresolved. The germline CDR1 and CDR2 sequences are MDHEN and SYDVKM. The ends were cut back, 3 bases at V and 0 bases at J, with 12 bases in the middle. The CDR3 sequence is 16 residues long. CDR3 bases: TGTGCCAGCAGTTTTTTGGGAGATATCTCTGGAAACACCATATATTTT. As protein: CASSFLGDISGNTIYF. Variable domain in full (rest from reference TRBV28 and TRBJ1-3): DVKVTQSSRYLVKRTGEKVFLECVQDMDHENMFWYRQDPGLGLRLIYFSYDVKMKEKGDIPEGYSVSREKKERFSLILESASTNQTSMYLCASSFLGDISGNTIYFGEGSWLTVV.

The chain couples TRBV19 to TRBJ1-5; 7 bases are a match to TRBD1. V dropped 4 bases and J dropped 7; count of bases not matched to a gene: 13. In germline, CDR1 is LNHDA, CDR2 SQIVND (reference sequence). CDR3 length: 16 residues. DNA of the CDR3: TGTGCCAGTAGTAAGCGGGGACAGCCCAGCAGCCAGCCCCAGCATTTT. Encoded protein: CASSKRGQPSSQPQHF.

The chain is built from TRBV18 and TRBJ2-5, with D possibly TRBD2 on 7 matching bases. V was clipped by 4 bases and J by 4 bases, with 19 bases between them. This CDR3 comprises 16 residues. Germline loops: CDR1 KGHSH, CDR2 LQKENI. Here the CDR3 reads CASSRQTPGGGETQYF. The CDR3 DNA is TGTGCCAGCTCACGACAAACCCCGGGGGGCGGAGAGACCCAGTACTTC.

The rearrangement links TRBV11-2 to TRBJ2-3; no reliable D call. This CDR3 is built from 15 residues. Germline V gene sequence: CDR1 SGHAT, CDR2 FQNNGV. The V end was cut by 2 bases, the J end by 2 bases, with 11 bases between. The CDR3 protein is CASSLISNPTDTQYF. In nucleotides, the CDR3 is TGTGCCAGCAGCTTAATCAGTAATCCCACAGATACGCAGTATTTT.

The V gene is TRBV9, the J gene TRBJ2-1; 10 positions agree with TRBD2. The CDR3 is made up of 17 amino acids. J lost 3 bases, V lost 3 bases, and 9 bases had no gene match. Germline V gene sequence: CDR1 SGDLS, CDR2 YYNGEE. Here the CDR3 DNA reads TGTGCCAGCAGCGCAAGCCAAGCGGGAGGGAACTACAATGAGCAGTTCTTC. Its protein is CASSASQAGGNYNEQFF.

The chain combines TRBV7-2 with TRBJ2-7; 10 bases are a match to TRBD1. The CDR3 extends over 17 amino acids. Germline V gives CDR1 SGHTA, CDR2 FQGNSA. V lost 5 bases, J lost 5 bases, and 15 bases stayed unmatched. CDR3 region: CASSLVGTGALLNEQYF. CDR3 sequence (DNA): TGTGCCAGCAGCCTCGTCGGGACAGGGGCCCTATTGAACGAGCAGTACTTC.

The chain uses TRBV7-8 and TRBJ2-7; 7 nucleotides line up with TRBD1. Looked up from germline, CDR1 is SGHVS and CDR2 is FQNEAQ. The CDR3 totals 12 residues. The ends lost 5 bases at V and 6 bases at J; junction bases unmatched: 4. Here the CDR3 reads CASSQTGREQYF. CDR3 coding DNA: TGTGCCAGCAGCCAGACAGGGCGCGAGCAGTACTTC.

This chain joins TRBV4-3 and TRBJ2-5; 7 bases align to TRBD2. V shed 1 base, J shed 5 bases, and the junction held 4 bases outside the gene matches. Germline V lookup: CDR1 LGHNA, CDR2 YSLEER. The CDR3 is 14 amino acids. CDR3: CASSQVAGVETQYF. The CDR3 DNA is TGCGCCAGCAGCCAAGTGGCGGGAGTGGAGACCCAGTACTTC.

The chain uses TRBV1 and TRBJ2-7. TRBV1 is given as a pseudogene. The CDR3 loop spans 15 amino acids. The CDR3 sequence: CTSSRERWGSYEQYF. CDR3 in DNA: TGCACCAGCAGCCGAGAGCGTTGGGGCTCCTACGAGCAGTACTTC.

This chain links TRBV18 with TRBJ1-4; TRBD1 might be the D (6 bases). Per germline, CDR1 KGHSH and CDR2 LQKENI. The CDR3 has 18 amino acids. Trimming shortened V by 0 bases and J by 0 bases, and 14 bases separated the two germline ends. The CDR3 reads CASSPPDRTSATNEKLFF. The DNA of the CDR3 is TGTGCCAGCTCACCACCGGACAGAACCTCTGCAACTAATGAAAAACTGTTTTTT.